This TCR beta chain was sequenced for a study of blood T cell repertoires in COVID-19. Turning to the study itself: The United States, Italy and Spain were the sources of the acute and convalescent COVID-19 samples. PBMCs, B-cell-depleted T cells, or T cells provided the cDNA or gDNA that made up the material.

CDR3 length: 13 residues. The V segment lost 6 bases and the J segment 7 bases; nucleotides outside the gene matches: 2. Original analysis: Amplification of reference gene primers provided the estimated nucleated cell counts. Clones were read by immunoSEQ multiplex PCR, and TCRdb kept only the in-frame ones, dropping some. From that table come the V and J calls and clone size; the DNA was used to work out D and trimming. The sample holds some 320,000 clones, 65% to 90% seen once. The clonotype was recovered from a human donor in a cohort sampled during active COVID-19. Sequencing used peripheral blood. The chain is built from TRBV12-3 or TRBV12-4 and TRBJ1-6; TRBD1 agrees at 8 bases. CDR3 sequence reads: CASSWTGNSPLHF. The CDR3 DNA reads TGTGCCAGCAGCTGGACAGGGAATTCACCCCTCCACTTT.